This TCR beta chain was sequenced for a study of cytomegalovirus exposure and HLA in healthy donors. Study observations and caveats: A later analysis linked some 17,000 TCR beta sequences to HLA alleles at 0.05 false discovery rate. Accurate prediction of HLA-A and HLA-B alleles (for most subjects) was reportedly achieved from TCR beta sequences.

PCR employed 60 Vbeta and 13 Jbeta primers. Method: immunoSEQ multiplex PCR; TCRdb's copy keeps in-frame clones and lacks some. The profile shows about 160,000 clones, about four fifths of them singletons. Germline CDR1 MGHRA, CDR2 YSYEKL. This CDR3 spans 16 amino acids. Trimming cost V 3 bases and J 5 bases, with 16 bases left between them. As to this clone: The antigen remains undetermined.

The rearrangement joins TRBV4-1 to TRBJ1-4; D is perhaps TRBD1 (5 bases). Material for sequencing was PBMCs. The receptor comes from a man in his forties or fifties in good health and CMV-seropositive. CDR3 sequence reads: CASSHPEPPGNEKLFF. Here the CDR3 DNA reads TGCGCCAGCAGCCACCCAGAGCCCCCAGGGAATGAAAAACTGTTTTTT.